This T cell receptor (beta chain) was sequenced during a study of blood T cell repertoires in COVID-19. Study in general: The United States, Italy and Spain provided the acute and convalescent COVID-19 samples. From T cells, B-cell-depleted T cells, or PBMCs came the material, which was cDNA or gDNA.

Trimming at V came to 1 base and at J to 5 bases, leaving 5 bases not matched to a gene. The CDR3 is 16 residues long. Germline V gives CDR1 SEHNR, CDR2 FQNEAQ (reference sequence). Only in-frame clones appear in the TCRdb table, and some are missing; sequencing was by immunoSEQ multiplex PCR. This sample has roughly 150,000 clones, with approximately 90% found just once. Sequencing was done on a sample of peripheral blood. J is TRBJ2-3 and V is TRBV7-9, with TRBD1 matching 11 bases. The sequence derives from a woman in her thirties or forties with acute or convalescent COVID-19. CDR3 region: CASSLGDRGKGDTQYF. CDR3 bases: TGTGCCAGCAGCTTAGGGGACAGGGGGAAAGGAGATACGCAGTATTTT.